Listed here is a single T cell receptor beta chain. Antigen specificity is unknown. It was RNA transcripts that yielded the amplified TCR beta CDR3 regions. First-round RT-PCR with HTBI primers amplified the TCR CDR3 region. TCRdb re-called the multiplex PCR reads with MiXCR, one entry per CDR3 protein. This table holds approximately 530,000 distinct CDR3 sequences, around 20% found once. In germline, CDR1 is SEHNR, CDR2 FQNEAQ (reference sequence). This CDR3 spans 15 amino acids. The V end was cut by 4 bases, the J end by 0 bases, with 10 bases between. Enrolled ophthalmopathy patients presented with a Clinical Activity Score of at least 3, a NOSPECS grade of at least 4, and disease duration under 3 months. The data were obtained in a study of T cells in Graves' hyperthyroidism and ophthalmopathy. The study, taken as a whole, reports: Ophthalmopathy could be told apart from stable hyperthyroidism with a 13 V-J model. Among clonotypes expanded in thyroid above 0.001, most were also found in blood.

Input material: blood. This rearrangement joins TRBV7-9 to TRBJ1-3; TRBD1 is a possible D gene (5 bases). This clonotype was obtained from a man between 40 and 49 years old with Graves' ophthalmopathy. DNA for the CDR3: TGTGCCAGCAGCTCCCGACAGTTCTCTGGAAACACCATATATTTT. Translation: CASSSRQFSGNTIYF.